One sample yielded the 3 T cell receptor beta chains listed below, sequenced in a study of CD8+ T cells in alopecia areata. cDNA reverse transcribed from extracted RNA served as the sequencing template. TCRdb's copy holds only in-frame clones and misses some; the assay was immunoSEQ multiplex PCR. The table includes approximately 150,000 clones, 62% detected once. The specimen was CD8+ T cells sorted from blood. Receptors were obtained from a human donor in good health.

Concerning this clone: The sample carries other DNA sequences with the same CDR3. The chain couples TRBV6-5 to TRBJ1-2; 7 bases map to TRBD1. Trimming took 2 bases from V and 8 from J; bases not matched to a gene: 2. Germline lookup yields CDR1 MNHEY and CDR2 SVGAGI. The CDR3 sequence is 12 residues long. The CDR3 loop reads CASSYVGGGYTF. The CDR3, as DNA: TGTGCCAGCAGTTACGTAGGGGGCGGCTACACCTTC.

This chain uses TRBV28 with TRBJ2-3; D remains unclear. Trimming took off 3 bases at V and 4 bases at J, with 5 bases between the two ends. CDR3 size: 12 residues. Looked up from germline, CDR1 is MDHEN and CDR2 is SYDVKM. CDR3 sequence: CASSFTADTQYF. CDR3 in DNA: TGTGCCAGCAGTTTCACGGCAGATACGCAGTATTTT. The full variable domain, in which reference TRBV28 and TRBJ2-3 provide the parts outside the CDR3, is DVKVTQSSRYLVKRTGEKVFLECVQDMDHENMFWYRQDPGLGLRLIYFSYDVKMKEKGDIPEGYSVSREKKERFSLILESASTNQTSMYLCASSFTADTQYFGPGTRLTVL.

This clone was seen more than once but under ten times. The chain employs TRBV9 and TRBJ1-2; D remains ambiguous. Looked up from germline, CDR1 is SGDLS and CDR2 is YYNGEE. The CDR3 runs to 12 residues. Trimming took off 1 base at V and 4 bases at J, with 5 bases between the two ends. CDR3 nucleotide sequence: TGTGCCAGCAGCGTAAATACCTATGGCTACACCTTC. Protein: CASSVNTYGYTF.